This T cell receptor beta chain was profiled in a study of T cells in localized non-small cell lung cancer. General study findings and limits: Among blood samples, higher T cell density accompanied longer overall survival. Uninvolved neighboring lung showed the greatest T cell clonality, exceeding tumor.

To note about this clone: Its antigen remains unidentified.

Clones were sequenced by immunoSEQ multiplex PCR, and TCRdb holds only the in-frame ones, with some missing. The sample contains around 10,000 clones, roughly 84% of which appear only once. This specimen consisted of peripheral blood, obtained before any cancer treatment. The sequence was obtained from a male donor at least 60 years old with stage III lung adenocarcinoma.

CDR3 sequence reads: CASSSPGQGAREYF. Written as DNA, the CDR3 is TGTGCCAGCAGTTCCCCGGGACAGGGGGCGCGGGAGTACTTC. V usage is TRBV27 and J usage is TRBJ2-7; 12 bases are shared with TRBD1. Germline lookup yields CDR1 MNHEY and CDR2 SMNVEV (reference sequence). There are 14 residues in the CDR3. V dropped 4 bases and J dropped 11; count of bases not matched to a gene: 9.